The sample holds a few counts of the clone carrying this TCR beta chain. The antigen is undetermined. MiXCR, applied by TCRdb to the RT-PCR reads, yields one record per CDR3 protein. The sample includes 550,000 to 600,000 distinct CDR3 sequences, around 11% of them seen just once. The record originates from a study of response to subunit inactivated influenza vaccine. Study-level findings and limits: A suggestion made by the authors is that each seasonal influenza vaccination recruits few new T cells.

This CDR3 has 12 amino acids. V lost 4 bases and J 6 bases, leaving 11 bases between the germline ends. Germline V CDR1 and CDR2: SGHRS, YFSETQ. The chain is built from TRBV5-1 and TRBJ2-7; D gene ambiguous. The sample here was PBMCs from blood, taken on the day of vaccination. This sequence was found in a man aged 50-59 years who received an inactivated influenza vaccine. The CDR3 coding sequence is TGCGCCAGCAGCGGCTCAGTAGGCGAGCAGTACTTC. Residues: CASSGSVGEQYF.